The sequence of this TCR beta chain was determined in a study of T cell responses to AZD1222 COVID-19 vaccine. Study findings and constraints: Possibly, clonal diversity was underestimated; donors were largely white British and included more females.

V shed 3 bases, J shed 5 bases, and the junction held 5 bases outside the gene matches. Germline V gene data show CDR1 as LNHDA and CDR2 as SQIVND (reference sequence). This CDR3 is built from 14 residues. Measured with immunoSEQ multiplex PCR; TCRdb has only the in-frame clones, and not every one. The sample has approximately 150,000 clones, about 90% seen once. A word on this clone: The antigen remains unidentified.

J is TRBJ2-7 and V is TRBV19, with 9 nucleotides matching TRBD1. Sample: peripheral blood, taken on day 0 of AZD1222 vaccination. The source of this sequence is an adult in good health. The CDR3 DNA follows: TGTGCCAGTAGTATCTATCGGACAGGGGACGAGCAGTACTTC. As protein: CASSIYRTGDEQYF.